The entry that follows covers one T cell receptor (beta chain) sequence. Its antigen is currently unknown. Libraries were prepared by immunoSEQ multiplex PCR; TCRdb keeps only in-frame clonotypes and omits some of them. Found here are approximately 1,000,000 clones, about 84% of them singletons; the top ten hold approximately 0.56%. The sample originates from a study of shared clonotypes between healthy human individuals. Study observations and caveats: The study found about 5% of naive CD4 clonotypes shared across four donors.

The sample taken for sequencing was memory CD4+ T cells from PBMCs. Sample subset: CD45RA-negative fraction. The TCR originated in a man between 18 and 29 years old in good health. Some clones in this sample may be carry-over from other donors' samples.

CDR3 sequence (DNA): TGTGCCTGGAGGATGACAGGCTACACTGAAGCTTTCTTT. It translates to CAWRMTGYTEAFF. The chain combines TRBV30 with TRBJ1-1, with a tentative D call TRBD1 (6 bases). Germline assignment: CDR1 GTSNPN and CDR2 SVGIG (reference sequence). The CDR3 loop spans 13 amino acids. Trimming shortened V by 3 bases and J by 3 bases, and 11 bases separated the two germline ends. The full variable domain, its missing parts supplied by reference TRBV30 and TRBJ1-1, is SQTIHQWPATLVQPVGSPLSLECTVEGTSNPNLYWYRQAAGRGLQLLFYSVGIGQISSEVPQNLSASRPQDRQFILSSKKLLLSDSGFYLCAWRMTGYTEAFFGQGTRLTVV.